What follows describes a single T cell receptor (beta chain). These data originate in a study of blood T cell repertoires in COVID-19. Libraries were prepared by immunoSEQ multiplex PCR; TCRdb keeps only in-frame clonotypes and omits some of them. The top ten clones hold approximately 2.4% of a sample with under 350,000 clones, around nine tenths of them seen once. The ends lost 1 base at V and 7 bases at J; junction bases unmatched: 3. Germline CDR1 SEHNR, CDR2 FQNEAQ (reference sequence). This CDR3 comprises 14 residues. The TCR originated in a woman younger than 35 who had recovered from COVID-19. The chain combines TRBV7-9 with TRBJ2-1, with 8 positions matching TRBD2. Sequenced material: PBMCs or T cells enriched from blood (not recorded which). CDR3 bases: TGTGCCAGCAGCTTAGGAGCTAGCGGGAATGAGCAGTTCTTC. It is translated as CASSLGASGNEQFF.